The clone carrying this T cell receptor beta chain was detected only a few times. The antigen remains undetermined. CDR3 size: 13 residues. Germline CDR1 is MNHEY and CDR2 is SVGAGI. Trimming left V 7 bases short and J 0 bases short, with 9 bases between. The sample is drawn from a study of early T cells in non-severe SARS-CoV-2 infection. Background on the study: Sequencing targeted bulk RNA from unsorted whole blood, leaving chains unpaired.

Study-wide results and caveats: Private and CD4 specificities were missed by VDJdb matching, which favored anti-spike CD8 responses.

As part of library construction, unique molecular identifiers were attached to individual cDNA molecules. TCRdb independently ran MiXCR on the 5' RACE reads; one entry per CDR3 protein. The repertoire consists of roughly 66,000 distinct CDR3 sequences, with approximately 9% occurring once and the leading ten covering roughly 3.2%. What was sequenced was whole blood. The TCR originated in an adult who was a healthcare worker with PCR-confirmed SARS-CoV-2 infection or an uninfected control (not recorded which). V gene TRBV6-5 combines with J gene TRBJ2-5, with D uncertain. This CDR3 is CASKIRHQETQYF. In DNA, the CDR3 is TGTGCCAGCAAAATTCGGCACCAAGAGACCCAGTACTTC.